Shown below are 12 T cell receptor beta chains from a single sample sequenced in a study of beta chain features in type 1 diabetes. General study results and limits: Shortening that was moderate but significant affected the TCRB CDR3s of Type 1 diabetes patients in all four CD4+ subsets.

Isolated RNA was reverse transcribed in full, so expressed TCRB transcripts were sequenced. Profiling relied on immunoSEQ multiplex PCR, and the TCRdb table lists in-frame clones only, not all of them. The sample holds about 230,000 clones, 16% seen once. Their antigens remain unidentified. The sequencing input was naive CD4+ T cells from blood. The receptors derive from a man aged 25 to 45 with type 1 diabetes.

This chain uses TRBV18 with TRBJ2-7, with D perhaps TRBD1 (5 bases). Germline V gene data show CDR1 as KGHSH and CDR2 as LQKENI. Trimming stripped 4 bases from V and 0 bases from J, with 16 bases between. This CDR3 spans 16 amino acids. The CDR3 DNA reads TGTGCCAGCTCACAAGTAGGGGCGTTTAGCTCCTACGAGCAGTACTTC. Protein product: CASSQVGAFSSYEQYF.

This clone was observed a few times. The chain links TRBV29-1 to TRBJ2-1; 12 positions agree with TRBD2. The junction had 16 bases not matched to a gene; V was cut back by 7 bases and J by 3 bases. This CDR3 has 18 amino acids. Germline CDR1 SQVTM, CDR2 ANQGSEA. CDR3 nucleotide sequence: TGCAGCGGTAGGGCTGGGCTAGCGGGAGGGCCTCTCTACAATGAGCAGTTCTTC. The encoded protein is CSGRAGLAGGPLYNEQFF.

This clone came up a few times. The chain employs TRBV30 and TRBJ2-1; 10 nucleotides line up with TRBD2. CDR3 length: 17 amino acids. Germline V gene lookup returns CDR1 GTSNPN and CDR2 SVGIG (reference sequence). The J segment lost 3 bases and the V segment lost 2 bases, leaving 10 bases of the junction unmatched. The CDR3 spells CAWSKRLAGANYNEQFF. CDR3 DNA sequence: TGTGCCTGGAGTAAGAGACTAGCGGGTGCCAACTACAATGAGCAGTTCTTC.

The chain employs TRBV10-3 and TRBJ1-2; maybe TRBD1 (6 bases). Germline V gene data show CDR1 as ENHRY and CDR2 as SYGVKD. The CDR3 runs to 16 residues. Between the trimmed V and J ends, which lost 5 bases and 1 base, there was a span of 17 bases. CDR3 nucleotides: TGTGCCATCAGTAATAAAAACCAGGGGAATAACTATGGCTACACCTTC. Protein: CAISNKNQGNNYGYTF.

This chain uses TRBV27 with TRBJ2-1; TRBD2 matches at 10 bases. The CDR3 contains 17 residues. Unmatched junction bases numbered 9, after V lost 2 bases and J lost 5 bases. Looked up from germline, CDR1 is MNHEY and CDR2 is SMNVEV (reference sequence). The CDR3 DNA follows: TGTGCCAGCAGTTTAGAGCTAGCGGGAGTTAGAGACAATGAGCAGTTCTTC. Amino acid sequence: CASSLELAGVRDNEQFF.

The rearrangement joins TRBV14 to TRBJ2-1, with D unclear. With 4 bases removed from V and 7 bases from J, the gap between germline ends came to 8 bases. This CDR3 has 12 amino acids. Germline V lookup: CDR1 SGHDN, CDR2 FVKESK. The CDR3 DNA follows: TGTGCCAGCAGCCCAGCGATGAATGAGCAGTTCTTC. This codes for CASSPAMNEQFF.

This chain connects TRBV18 to TRBJ2-7; D unclear. The CDR3 runs to 14 residues. The germline V gene has CDR1 KGHSH and CDR2 LQKENI. V lost 6 bases to trimming and J lost 0 bases, with 12 bases between them. The CDR3 DNA reads as TGTGCCAGCTCCCAGTGGGAAGACTCCTACGAGCAGTACTTC. Protein product: CASSQWEDSYEQYF.

The chain has TRBV29-1 and TRBJ2-3, with 10 bases identical to TRBD1. Trimming at V came to 5 bases and at J to 1 base, leaving 6 bases not matched to a gene. The CDR3 has 15 amino acids. CDR1 is SQVTM, CDR2 ANQGSEA, per germline. Here the CDR3 reads CSVSFGTGGTDTQYF. The CDR3 DNA sequence: TGCAGCGTTAGTTTTGGGACAGGGGGCACAGATACGCAGTATTTT.

This chain uses TRBV18 with TRBJ2-7; 8 nucleotides line up with TRBD1. This CDR3 comprises 13 residues. The trim removed 2 bases at V and 6 bases at J, leaving 3 bases unmatched. Germline V gene lookup returns CDR1 KGHSH and CDR2 LQKENI. The CDR3 DNA follows: TGTGCCAGCTCACCAGACAGGGGAGGCGAGCAGTACTTC. This codes for CASSPDRGGEQYF.

The J gene is TRBJ2-7, the V gene TRBV25-1; D may be TRBD1 (6 bases). CDR3 length: 13 amino acids. Germline values: CDR1 MGHDK, CDR2 SYGVNS. Deletions cut 4 bases from V and 3 bases from J, with 10 bases between. CDR3 region: CASSAGTRYEQYF. CDR3 sequence (DNA): TGTGCCAGCAGTGCCGGGACACGCTACGAGCAGTACTTC.

The gene calls are TRBV9 and TRBJ2-7; TRBD2 aligns across 7 bases. CDR1 is SGDLS, CDR2 YYNGEE, per germline. This CDR3 contains 14 residues. Trimming took 4 bases from V and 2 from J; bases not matched to a gene: 6. This chain's CDR3 is CASSRLANPYEQYF. The CDR3, as DNA: TGTGCCAGCAGCAGACTAGCAAACCCCTACGAGCAGTACTTC.

The gene calls are TRBV20-1 and TRBJ2-1, with unresolved D. Germline CDR1 is DFQATT and CDR2 is SNEGSKA (reference sequence). V lost 4 bases and J lost 8, with 6 bases in between. There are 10 residues in the CDR3. CDR3 amino acids: CSAIDYEQFF. DNA of the CDR3: TGCAGTGCTATTGACTATGAGCAGTTCTTC.